One and the same sample provided the 7 T cell receptor beta chains below, sequenced in a study of blood T cell repertoires in COVID-19. Assay used: immunoSEQ multiplex PCR; TCRdb lists only in-frame clones, some missing. Among 200,000 to 300,000 clones, roughly 80% were seen once, and the ten largest hold approximately 4.8%. Material for sequencing was peripheral blood. All receptors come from a woman in her 70s with acute or convalescent COVID-19.

The chain joins TRBV19 to TRBJ1-6, with D possibly being TRBD1 (5 bases). Trimming pared 8 bases from V and 10 bases from J, leaving 18 bases between. CDR1 and CDR2 from the germline V gene are LNHDA and SQIVND (reference sequence). This CDR3 is 14 amino acids long. CDR3 coding DNA: TGTGCCAGTCAAACCGGGACTATCGACTCACCCCTCCACTTT. Its protein product is CASQTGTIDSPLHF. Full variable domain (outside the CDR3, taken from reference TRBV19 and TRBJ1-6): DGGITQSPKYLFRKEGQNVTLSCEQNLNHDAMYWYRQDPGQGLRLIYYSQIVNDFQKGDIAEGYSVSREKKESFPLTVTSAQKNPTAFYLCASQTGTIDSPLHFGNGTRLTVT.

This clone has only a few counts. CDR3 coding DNA: TGTGCCACCAGTGAACTAGATAGCAATCAGCCCCAGCATTTT. Its protein is CATSELDSNQPQHF. The V call is TRBV24-1, the J call TRBJ1-5; unclear D gene. Germline V gene sequence: CDR1 KGHDR, CDR2 SFDVKD. V lost 4 bases to trimming and J lost 0 bases, with 6 bases between them. There are 14 residues in the CDR3.

The rearrangement joins TRBV7-2 to TRBJ1-2; D may be TRBD1 (6 bases). The germline CDR1 and CDR2 sequences are SGHTA and FQGNSA. V was shortened by 6 bases and J by 1 base, with 15 bases between the two germline ends. The CDR3 consists of 15 residues. The CDR3 bases are TGTGCCAGCAGTTTCTCAAGAGGGGGTAACTATGGCTACACCTTC. Residues: CASSFSRGGNYGYTF.

For this clone: The junction shows a germline mismatch at one end, possibly a read error. This chain connects TRBV5-5 to TRBJ1-3, with a weak D call TRBD1 (6 bases). Germline CDR1 reads SGHKS; CDR2 reads YYEKEE (reference sequence). The CDR3 spans 19 residues. The CDR3 spells CASGLGMAGVALSGNTIYF. In DNA form, the CDR3 reads TGTGCCAGCGGCTTGGGAATGGCAGGGGTGGCCCTTTCTGGAAACACCATATATTTT.

V gene TRBV3-1 (or the pseudogene TRBV3-2) combines with J gene TRBJ1-2, with 9 bases matching TRBD1. The V gene's germline CDR1 is LGHDT and CDR2 YNNKEL (reference sequence). This CDR3 spans 13 amino acids. J lost 6 bases, V lost 4 bases, and 3 bases had no gene match. The CDR3, as DNA: TGTGCCAGCAGCCGACAGGGGGGGCATGGCTACACCTTC. Translation gives CASSRQGGHGYTF.

CDR3 sequence (DNA): TGTGCCAGCAGCCAAACACCTTCATACTATGGCTACACCTTC. Its translation is CASSQTPSYYGYTF. The chain recombines TRBV14 with TRBJ1-2; D is unclear. Trimming took 2 bases from V and 3 from J, leaving 10 bases between them. This CDR3 comprises 14 residues. Germline lookup yields CDR1 SGHDN and CDR2 FVKESK.

V is TRBV3-1 (or the pseudogene TRBV3-2) and J is TRBJ1-1; no clear D gene. Trimming left V 1 base short and J 5 bases short, with 8 bases between. The germline CDR1 and CDR2 sequences are LGHDT and YNNKEL (reference sequence). The CDR3 contains 13 residues. The CDR3, as DNA: TGTGCCAGCAGCCAAGCCCAACGGACTGAAGCTTTCTTT. Its protein product is CASSQAQRTEAFF.